This is a list of T cell receptor beta chains from one sample in a study of OX40 agonist ivuxolimab in advanced cancers. Libraries were prepared by immunoSEQ multiplex PCR; TCRdb keeps only in-frame clonotypes and omits some of them. Altogether tens of thousands of clones are present, 87% being singletons, with the ten largest covering 0.6% to 0.7%. The sample was CD4+ or CD8+ T cells sorted from blood, taken in a trial of the OX40 agonist ivuxolimab. The receptors shown here come from an adult with an advanced solid tumor such as melanoma, head and neck, liver or kidney cancer. CDR3s include the opening cysteine and the closing phenylalanine or tryptophan. A D gene is named only where the DNA matches it firmly. Not all rows give a size; the values are once, few, many and, for expanded clones, a class.

abundance: .; d_gene: TRBD2; v_gene: TRBV4-2; j_gene: TRBJ2-7; CDR3nt: TGTGCCAGCAGCCAGCCGGGACTAGCCGTCTACGAGCAGTACTTC; CDR3aa: CASSQPGLAVYEQYF
abundance: once; d_gene: .; v_gene: TRBV28; j_gene: TRBJ2-5; CDR3nt: TGTGCCAGCTCAGAAGGGGCCCTGGAGACCCAGTACTTC; CDR3aa: CASSEGALETQYF
abundance: .; d_gene: .; v_gene: TRBV5-6; j_gene: TRBJ1-2; CDR3nt: TGTGCCAGCAGCTTGGGGCAGGGACCCTATGGCTACACCTTC; CDR3aa: CASSLGQGPYGYTF
abundance: .; d_gene: TRBD2; v_gene: TRBV7-9; j_gene: TRBJ2-1; CDR3nt: TGTGCCAGCAGCTTAGTTCGGGGTAGCGGGAGGTCCTATGAGCAGTTCTTC; CDR3aa: CASSLVRGSGRSYEQFF
abundance: .; d_gene: TRBD1; v_gene: TRBV5-1; j_gene: TRBJ2-1; CDR3nt: TGCGCCAGCAGCTTGGTAAGGCAGGGGGCCTACAATGAGCAGTTCTTC; CDR3aa: CASSLVRQGAYNEQFF
abundance: .; d_gene: .; v_gene: TRBV6-1; j_gene: TRBJ1-2; CDR3nt: TGTGCTGTTGAGAAGGGATTTAACTATGGCTACACCTTC; CDR3aa: CAVEKGFNYGYTF
abundance: .; d_gene: .; v_gene: TRBV27; j_gene: TRBJ1-4; CDR3nt: TGTGCCAGCAGTCCAACCAGGGGTTTGGGTAATGAAAAACTGTTTTTT; CDR3aa: CASSPTRGLGNEKLFF
abundance: .; d_gene: TRBD2; v_gene: TRBV5-1; j_gene: TRBJ2-1; CDR3nt: TGCGCCAGCAGCTTGGTACTAGCGGGAGTGGATGAGCAGTTCTTC; CDR3aa: CASSLVLAGVDEQFF
abundance: .; d_gene: .; v_gene: TRBV6-1; j_gene: TRBJ1-1; CDR3nt: TGTGCCAGCAGACCTACCGGACAGTTCACTGAAGCTTTCTTT; CDR3aa: CASRPTGQFTEAFF
abundance: .; d_gene: TRBD2; v_gene: TRBV7-6; j_gene: TRBJ2-7; CDR3nt: TGTGCCAGCAGCTGGTTGGCTAGCGGACCCTACGAGCAGTACTTC; CDR3aa: CASSWLASGPYEQYF
abundance: .; d_gene: TRBD2; v_gene: TRBV5-1; j_gene: TRBJ2-3; CDR3nt: TGCGCCAGCAGCTTTGGCCTAGCGGGACGCACAGATACGCAGTATTTT; CDR3aa: CASSFGLAGRTDTQYF
abundance: .; d_gene: .; v_gene: TRBV2; j_gene: TRBJ2-2; CDR3nt: TGTGCCAGCAGTGGATCCACTAGCACCGGGGAGCTGTTTTTT; CDR3aa: CASSGSTSTGELFF
abundance: .; d_gene: TRBD1; v_gene: TRBV23-1; j_gene: TRBJ1-5; CDR3nt: TGCGCCAGCAGTCAACCGGGACAGGGGGACAATCAGCCCCAGCATTTT; CDR3aa: CASSQPGQGDNQPQHF
abundance: .; d_gene: .; v_gene: TRBV2; j_gene: TRBJ2-1; CDR3nt: TGTGCCAGCACTCGACAGCTACTGACCTACAATGAGCAGTTCTTC; CDR3aa: CASTRQLLTYNEQFF
abundance: few; d_gene: .; v_gene: TRBV28; j_gene: TRBJ1-5; CDR3nt: TGTGCCAGCAGTCCCGGGCCTCGGACCCAGCATTTT; CDR3aa: CASSPGPRTQHF
abundance: .; d_gene: .; v_gene: TRBV5-4; j_gene: TRBJ2-3; CDR3nt: TGTGCCAGCAGCTTGCGATACACAGATACGCAGTATTTT; CDR3aa: CASSLRYTDTQYF
abundance: .; d_gene: .; v_gene: TRBV27; j_gene: TRBJ2-7; CDR3nt: TGTGCCAGCAGTTTAGGAGGGACGGGGGAGCAGTACTTC; CDR3aa: CASSLGGTGEQYF
abundance: .; d_gene: .; v_gene: TRBV7-9; j_gene: TRBJ1-2; CDR3nt: TGTGCCAGCATTAGCCTGGGCTATGGCTACACCTTC; CDR3aa: CASISLGYGYTF
abundance: .; d_gene: .; v_gene: TRBV5-4; j_gene: TRBJ2-2; CDR3nt: TGTGCCAGCAGCTTCTGGGGGAGTGGGCCCGGGGAGCTGTTTTTT; CDR3aa: CASSFWGSGPGELFF
abundance: .; d_gene: TRBD1; v_gene: TRBV2; j_gene: TRBJ2-3; CDR3nt: TGTGCCAGCACCCCTCGGGACAGGGGCAGTTTTACAGGCACAGATACGCAGTATTTT; CDR3aa: CASTPRDRGSFTGTDTQYF
abundance: .; d_gene: .; v_gene: TRBV29-1; j_gene: TRBJ2-1; CDR3nt: TGCAGCGTTGGGGGGAGCTCCTACAATGAGCAGTTCTTC; CDR3aa: CSVGGSSYNEQFF
abundance: .; d_gene: TRBD1; v_gene: TRBV10-3; j_gene: TRBJ2-3; CDR3nt: TGTGCCATCAGTGTCGGGACAGGAGGCACAGATACGCAGTATTTT; CDR3aa: CAISVGTGGTDTQYF
abundance: .; d_gene: .; v_gene: TRBV28; j_gene: TRBJ1-1; CDR3nt: TGTGCCAGCAGTTTCGCCCCATGGGACACTGAAGCTTTCTTT; CDR3aa: CASSFAPWDTEAFF
abundance: .; d_gene: .; v_gene: TRBV28; j_gene: TRBJ2-3; CDR3nt: TGTGCCAGCAGTTTAGCGGGAGATACGCAGTATTTT; CDR3aa: CASSLAGDTQYF
abundance: .; d_gene: .; v_gene: TRBV4-1; j_gene: TRBJ1-2; CDR3nt: TGCGCCAGCAGCCAAGATATAAGAGGTAACTATGGCTACACCTTC; CDR3aa: CASSQDIRGNYGYTF
abundance: .; d_gene: .; v_gene: TRBV7-9; j_gene: TRBJ2-5; CDR3nt: TGTGCCAGCAGCTCAGAGTGGCGACAAGAGACCCAGTACTTC; CDR3aa: CASSSEWRQETQYF
abundance: .; d_gene: TRBD1; v_gene: TRBV2; j_gene: TRBJ1-5; CDR3nt: TGTGCCAGCAGTCTCGACAGGGGGCGAGATCAGCCCCAGCATTTT; CDR3aa: CASSLDRGRDQPQHF
abundance: .; d_gene: TRBD2; v_gene: TRBV4-2; j_gene: TRBJ2-3; CDR3nt: TGTGCCAGCAGCCAAGATGCAGCGGGAGGGCCGACAGATACGCAGTATTTT; CDR3aa: CASSQDAAGGPTDTQYF
abundance: .; d_gene: .; v_gene: TRBV21-1; j_gene: TRBJ2-7; CDR3nt: TGTGCCAGCAGCAAAGAAGACCGGTGGTCCTACGAGCAGTACTTC; CDR3aa: CASSKEDRWSYEQYF